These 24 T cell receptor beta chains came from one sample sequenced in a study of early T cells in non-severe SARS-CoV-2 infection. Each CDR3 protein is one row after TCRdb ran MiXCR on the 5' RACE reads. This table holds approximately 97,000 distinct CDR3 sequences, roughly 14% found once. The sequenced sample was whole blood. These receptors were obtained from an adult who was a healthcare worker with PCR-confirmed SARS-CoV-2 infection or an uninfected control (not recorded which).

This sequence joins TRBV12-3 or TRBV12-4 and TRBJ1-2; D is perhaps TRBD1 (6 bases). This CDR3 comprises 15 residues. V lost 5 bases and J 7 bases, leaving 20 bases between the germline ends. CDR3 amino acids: CASSPPVGAWGGYTF. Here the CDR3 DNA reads TGTGCCAGCAGTCCCCCGGTGGGGGCTTGGGGTGGCTACACCTTC.

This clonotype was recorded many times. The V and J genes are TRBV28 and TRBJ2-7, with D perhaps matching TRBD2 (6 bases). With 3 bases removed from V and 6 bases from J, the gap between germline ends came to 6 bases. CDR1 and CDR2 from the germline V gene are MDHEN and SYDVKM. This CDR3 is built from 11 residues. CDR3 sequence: CASSLRGEQYF. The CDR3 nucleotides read TGTGCCAGCAGTTTGCGGGGCGAGCAGTACTTC. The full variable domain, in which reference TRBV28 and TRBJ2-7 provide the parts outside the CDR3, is DVKVTQSSRYLVKRTGEKVFLECVQDMDHENMFWYRQDPGLGLRLIYFSYDVKMKEKGDIPEGYSVSREKKERFSLILESASTNQTSMYLCASSLRGEQYFGPGTRLTVT.

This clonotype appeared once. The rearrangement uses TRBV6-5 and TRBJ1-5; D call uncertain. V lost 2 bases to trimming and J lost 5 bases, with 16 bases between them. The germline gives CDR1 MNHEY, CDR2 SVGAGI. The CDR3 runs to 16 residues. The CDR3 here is CASSYTLCKLDQPQHF. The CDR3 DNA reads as TGTGCCAGCAGTTACACTCTCTGTAAACTAGATCAGCCCCAGCATTTT.

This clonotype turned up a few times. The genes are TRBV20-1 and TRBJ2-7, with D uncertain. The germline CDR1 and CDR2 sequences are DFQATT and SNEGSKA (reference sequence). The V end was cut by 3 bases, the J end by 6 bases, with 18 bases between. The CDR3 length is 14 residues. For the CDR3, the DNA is TGCAGTGCTAGGGGATCCAGTTTAGTCGGCGAGCAGTACTTC. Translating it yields CSARGSSLVGEQYF.

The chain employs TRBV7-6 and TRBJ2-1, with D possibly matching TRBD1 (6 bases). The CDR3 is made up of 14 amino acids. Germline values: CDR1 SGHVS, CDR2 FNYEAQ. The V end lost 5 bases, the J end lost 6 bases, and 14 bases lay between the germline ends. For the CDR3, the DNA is TGTGCCAGCAGCGGACCCGGGACAATCAATGAGCAGTTCTTC. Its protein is CASSGPGTINEQFF.

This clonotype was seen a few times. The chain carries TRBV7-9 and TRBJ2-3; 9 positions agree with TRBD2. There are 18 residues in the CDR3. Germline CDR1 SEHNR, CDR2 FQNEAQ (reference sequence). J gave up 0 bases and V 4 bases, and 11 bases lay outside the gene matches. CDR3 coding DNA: TGTGCCAGCAGCTCGCCACACGGTAGCGGGAGAAGCACAGATACGCAGTATTTT. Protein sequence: CASSSPHGSGRSTDTQYF.

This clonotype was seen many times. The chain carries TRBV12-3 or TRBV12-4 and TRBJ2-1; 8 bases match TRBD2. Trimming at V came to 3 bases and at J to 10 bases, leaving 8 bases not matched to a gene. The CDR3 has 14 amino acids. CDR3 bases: TGTGCCAGCAGTTTGGAGCGGGAGTTTAAGGAGCAGTTCTTC. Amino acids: CASSLEREFKEQFF.

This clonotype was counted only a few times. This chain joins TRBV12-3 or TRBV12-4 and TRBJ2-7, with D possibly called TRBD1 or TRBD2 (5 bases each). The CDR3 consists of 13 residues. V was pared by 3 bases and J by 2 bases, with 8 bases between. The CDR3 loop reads CASSFKGPYEQYF. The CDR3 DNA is TGTGCCAGCAGTTTTAAGGGACCCTACGAGCAGTACTTC.

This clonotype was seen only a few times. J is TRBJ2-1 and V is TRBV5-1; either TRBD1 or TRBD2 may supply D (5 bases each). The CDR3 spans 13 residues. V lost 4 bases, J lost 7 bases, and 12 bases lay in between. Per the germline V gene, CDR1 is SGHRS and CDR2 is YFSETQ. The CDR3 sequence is CASSLGTENEQFF. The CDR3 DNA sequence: TGCGCCAGCAGCCTGGGGACGGAAAATGAGCAGTTCTTC.

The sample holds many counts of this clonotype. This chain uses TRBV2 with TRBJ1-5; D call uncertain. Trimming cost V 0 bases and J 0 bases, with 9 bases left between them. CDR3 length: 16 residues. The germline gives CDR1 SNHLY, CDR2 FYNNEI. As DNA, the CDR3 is TGTGCCAGCAGTGAAGCTCGGCCAGTTAGCAATCAGCCCCAGCATTTT. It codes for CASSEARPVSNQPQHF.

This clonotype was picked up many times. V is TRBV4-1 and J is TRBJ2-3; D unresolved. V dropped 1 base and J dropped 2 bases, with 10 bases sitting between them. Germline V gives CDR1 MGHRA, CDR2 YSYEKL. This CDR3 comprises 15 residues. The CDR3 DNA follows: TGCGCCAGCAGCCAAGTTGGCTCTTCCACAGATACGCAGTATTTT. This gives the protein CASSQVGSSTDTQYF.

CDR3 coding DNA: TGTGCCAGCGCCGCGGGACTAGCGGGGGGGAACGAGGAGCTGTTTTTT. This encodes CASAAGLAGGNEELFF. V gene TRBV9 combines with J gene TRBJ2-2; 16 bases line up with TRBD2. J gave up 10 bases and V 7 bases, and 10 bases lay outside the gene matches. The CDR3 length is 16 residues. Germline V gives CDR1 SGDLS, CDR2 YYNGEE.

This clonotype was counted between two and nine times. The CDR3 reads CASSPTRRHNDNYGYTF. DNA of the CDR3: TGTGCCAGCAGTCCTACAAGACGGCACAACGACAACTATGGCTACACCTTC. The rearrangement joins TRBV28 to TRBJ1-2; no clear D gene. CDR1 MDHEN and CDR2 SYDVKM come from the germline V gene. This CDR3 region has 17 residues. The V end was cut by 5 bases, the J end by 2 bases, with 21 bases between.

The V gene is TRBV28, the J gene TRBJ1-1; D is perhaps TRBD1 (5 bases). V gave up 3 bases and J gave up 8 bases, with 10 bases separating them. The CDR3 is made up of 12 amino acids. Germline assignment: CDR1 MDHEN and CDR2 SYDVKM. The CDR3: CASSLVTEEAFF. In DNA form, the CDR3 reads TGTGCCAGCAGTTTGGTGACAGAAGAAGCTTTCTTT.

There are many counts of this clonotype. CDR3 coding DNA: TGCAGTGCTAGAGGGACAGGTTTTCACTACGAGCAGTACTTC. Protein: CSARGTGFHYEQYF. The rearrangement uses TRBV20-1 and TRBJ2-7; TRBD1 aligns across 7 bases. This CDR3 is built from 14 residues. Looked up from germline, CDR1 is DFQATT and CDR2 is SNEGSKA (reference sequence). The J segment lost 3 bases and the V segment lost 1 base, leaving 6 bases of the junction unmatched.

The CDR3: CSVSPHVPVETQYF. The CDR3 bases are TGCAGCGTTTCACCCCATGTCCCGGTGGAGACCCAGTACTTC. The J gene is TRBJ2-5, the V gene TRBV29-1; D is uncertain. Trimming took 5 bases from V and 5 from J, leaving 18 bases between them. In germline, CDR1 is SQVTM, CDR2 ANQGSEA. The CDR3 sequence is 14 residues long. The variable domain in full, with the rest retrieved from reference TRBV29-1 and TRBJ2-5, is SAVISQKPSRDICQRGTSLTIQCQVDSQVTMMFWYRQQPGQSLTLIATANQGSEATYESGFVIDKFPISRPNLTFSTLTVSNMSPEDSSIYLCSVSPHVPVETQYFGPGTRLLVL.

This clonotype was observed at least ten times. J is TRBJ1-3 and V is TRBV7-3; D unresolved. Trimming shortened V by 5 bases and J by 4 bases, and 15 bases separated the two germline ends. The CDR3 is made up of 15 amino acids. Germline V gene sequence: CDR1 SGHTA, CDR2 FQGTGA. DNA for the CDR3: TGTGCCAGCAGCCCAGGCATGGCTTCGGGAAACACCATATATTTT. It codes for CASSPGMASGNTIYF.

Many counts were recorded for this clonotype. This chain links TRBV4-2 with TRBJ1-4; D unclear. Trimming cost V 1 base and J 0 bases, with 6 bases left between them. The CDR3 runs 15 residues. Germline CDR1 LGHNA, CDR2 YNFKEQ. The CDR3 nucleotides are TGTGCCAGCAGCCAAGTTTCTACAACTAATGAAAAACTGTTTTTT. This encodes CASSQVSTTNEKLFF.

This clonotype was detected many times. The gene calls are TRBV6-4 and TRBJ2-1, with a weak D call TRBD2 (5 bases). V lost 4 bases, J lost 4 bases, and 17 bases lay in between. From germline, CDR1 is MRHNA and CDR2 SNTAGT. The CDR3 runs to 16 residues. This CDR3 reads CASSGSASGLYNEQFF. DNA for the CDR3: TGTGCCAGCAGTGGTTCCGCCAGCGGCCTTTACAATGAGCAGTTCTTC.

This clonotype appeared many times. CDR3 loop: CATSAGGAADTQYF. As DNA, the CDR3 is TGTGCCACCAGTGCTGGGGGCGCGGCAGATACGCAGTATTTT. The chain uses TRBV24-1 and TRBJ2-3, with D perhaps TRBD1 (6 bases). Per germline, CDR1 KGHDR and CDR2 SFDVKD. The CDR3 totals 14 residues. With 5 bases removed from V and 4 bases from J, the gap between germline ends came to 12 bases.

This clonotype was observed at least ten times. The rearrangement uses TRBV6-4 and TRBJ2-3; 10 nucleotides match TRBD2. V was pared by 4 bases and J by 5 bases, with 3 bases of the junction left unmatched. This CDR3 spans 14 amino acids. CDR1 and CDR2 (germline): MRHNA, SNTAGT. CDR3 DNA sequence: TGTGCCAGCAGTGCTCTAGCGGGAGTAGATACGCAGTATTTT. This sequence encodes CASSALAGVDTQYF.

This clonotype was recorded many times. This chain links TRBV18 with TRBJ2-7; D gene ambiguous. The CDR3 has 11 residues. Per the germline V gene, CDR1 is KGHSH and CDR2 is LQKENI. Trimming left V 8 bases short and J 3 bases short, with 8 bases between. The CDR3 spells CASSEYYEQYF. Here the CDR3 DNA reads TGTGCCAGCAGTGAATACTACGAGCAGTACTTC.

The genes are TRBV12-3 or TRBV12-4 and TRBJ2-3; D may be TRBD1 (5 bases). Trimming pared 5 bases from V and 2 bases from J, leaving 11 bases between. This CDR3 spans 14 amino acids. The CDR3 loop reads CASSADTSTDTQYF. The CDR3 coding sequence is TGTGCCAGCAGTGCGGACACTTCCACAGATACGCAGTATTTT.

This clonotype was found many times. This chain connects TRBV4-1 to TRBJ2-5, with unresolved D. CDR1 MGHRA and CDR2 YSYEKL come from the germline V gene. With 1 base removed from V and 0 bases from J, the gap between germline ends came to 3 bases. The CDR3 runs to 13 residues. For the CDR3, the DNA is TGCGCCAGCAGCCAAGGCGACCAAGAGACCCAGTACTTC. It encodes CASSQGDQETQYF.